This T cell receptor (beta chain) is from a study of graft-versus-host responses after intestinal transplantation. Looking at the study overall: Every transplant recipient was induced with anti-thymocyte globulin, then maintained on tacrolimus and steroids for two to three years.

Concerning this clone itself: The antigen is not known.

The trim removed 0 bases at V and 6 bases at J, leaving 2 bases unmatched. Germline V gives CDR1 LGHNA, CDR2 YSLEER. The CDR3 extends over 15 amino acids. General study results and limits: GvH clones turned up in recipient marrow; some had shown up first in ileum or blood.

TCRdb's table, derived via immunoSEQ multiplex PCR, lists solely in-frame clones and lacks some. This sample yields tens of thousands of clones, of which around 90% are seen a single time; around 0.5% belongs to the top ten. Sample: unstimulated CD8+ T cells sorted from spleen or lymph node cells, taken before intestinal transplant. V is TRBV4-3 and J is TRBJ1-4; TRBD1 agrees at 9 bases. The source of this sequence is a human donor who received an intestinal transplant. The CDR3 loop reads CASSQERTGDEKLFF. Here the CDR3 DNA reads TGCGCCAGCAGCCAAGAAAGGACAGGGGATGAAAAACTGTTTTTT.